The sequence of this T cell receptor beta chain was determined in a study of cytomegalovirus exposure and HLA in healthy donors. Study outcomes and limitations: Roughly even sequencing depth across donors was the assumption behind the presence/absence analyses. Common viral pathogens seemed, in a later analysis, to connect with several of the most significant clusters. Association of a missense DCLRE1C variant with TCR beta V- and J-gene trimming was reported in a later analysis. Previously analyzed data showed that most TCR beta V segments were productive at a frequency of about 87% or about 30%.

Details on this clone: Its antigen is not known.

PCR used 60 Vbeta primers and 13 Jbeta primers. Libraries were prepared by immunoSEQ multiplex PCR; TCRdb keeps only in-frame clonotypes and omits some of them. The table shows 95,000 to 150,000 clones, with 77% occurring only once. The specimen was PBMCs. This sequence was found in a human donor in good health.

The CDR3 region has the DNA TGTGCCAGCCTAAATACACAGGGGGGTGATTCACCCCTCCACTTT. It is translated as CASLNTQGGDSPLHF. This chain connects TRBV2 to TRBJ1-6; 8 bases match TRBD1. Germline V gene lookup returns CDR1 SNHLY and CDR2 FYNNEI. CDR3 length equals 15 residues. The trim removed 8 bases at V and 8 bases at J, leaving 11 bases unmatched.